The T cell receptor (beta chain) under discussion was sequenced for a study of shared clonotypes between healthy human individuals. Overall study results and limits: The generation probabilities recorded for non-shared clonotypes fell below those of clonotypes shared by all four donors. The sharing of roughly 5% of naive CD4 clonotypes was seen across a handful of donors.

Produced via immunoSEQ multiplex PCR; TCRdb's table is partial and in-frame only. This table has about 2.3 million clones, 80% to 95% appearing once. Negatively enriched CD4+ T cells were divided by CD45RA into naive and memory. Germline CDR1 reads SNHLY; CDR2 reads FYNNEI. V lost 6 bases and J lost 5; bases outside the gene matches: 9. The CDR3 covers 14 residues. This clone turned up a few times. As yet, its antigen is unknown. This sequence originates from a man younger than 35 in good health. Some clones in this sample may be carry-over from other donors' samples. The chain carries TRBV2 and TRBJ2-5; 7 nucleotides line up with TRBD1. Sequenced: naive CD4+ T cells from PBMCs. The subset denotes: CD45RA+ positively selected. The CDR3 nucleotides are TGTGCCAGCAGAGATCACAGGGGAGTGGAGACCCAGTACTTC. Its protein product is CASRDHRGVETQYF.